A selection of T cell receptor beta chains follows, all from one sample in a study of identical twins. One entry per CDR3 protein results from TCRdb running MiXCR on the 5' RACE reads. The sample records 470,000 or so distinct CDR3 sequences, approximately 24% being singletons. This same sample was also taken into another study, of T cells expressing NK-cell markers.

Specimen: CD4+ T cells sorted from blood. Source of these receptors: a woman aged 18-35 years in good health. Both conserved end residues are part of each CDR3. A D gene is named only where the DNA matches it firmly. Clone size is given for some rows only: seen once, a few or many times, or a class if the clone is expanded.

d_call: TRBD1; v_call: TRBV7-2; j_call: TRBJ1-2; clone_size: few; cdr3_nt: TGTGCCAGCAGCCGGGTACAGGGGTTCAGCTATGGCTACACCTTC; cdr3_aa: CASSRVQGFSYGYTF
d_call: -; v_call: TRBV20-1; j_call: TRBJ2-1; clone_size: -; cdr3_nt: TGCAGTGCTAGAGGGGATAGCGGAGACAATGAGCAGTTCTTC; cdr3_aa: CSARGDSGDNEQFF
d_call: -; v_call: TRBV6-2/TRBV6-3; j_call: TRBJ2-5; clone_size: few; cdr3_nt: TGTGCCAGCAGTTACTCGCGGCAGCGGCAAGAGACCCAGTACTTC; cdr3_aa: CASSYSRQRQETQYF
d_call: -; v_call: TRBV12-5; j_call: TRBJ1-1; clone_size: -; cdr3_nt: TGTGCTAGTGCCTTGTTGGCCACTGAAGCTTTCTTT; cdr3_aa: CASALLATEAFF
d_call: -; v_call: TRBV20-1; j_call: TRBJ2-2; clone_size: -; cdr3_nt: TGCAGTGCAAAGACCACCGGGGAGCTGTTTTTT; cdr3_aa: CSAKTTGELFF
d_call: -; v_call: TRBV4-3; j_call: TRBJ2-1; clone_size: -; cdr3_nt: TGCGCCAGCAGCCAAGCGCTCGGTGAGCAGTTCTTC; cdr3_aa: CASSQALGEQFF
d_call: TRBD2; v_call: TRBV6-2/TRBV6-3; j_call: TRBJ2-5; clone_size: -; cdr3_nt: TGTGCCAGCAGCGCGGGGGAAAAGACCCAGTACTTC; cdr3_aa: CASSAGEKTQYF
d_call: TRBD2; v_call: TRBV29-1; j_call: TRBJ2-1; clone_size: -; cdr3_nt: TGCAGCGGCCTTAGCGGGAACTACAATGAGCAGTTCTTC; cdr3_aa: CSGLSGNYNEQFF
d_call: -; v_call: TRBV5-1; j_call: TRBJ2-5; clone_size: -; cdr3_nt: TGCGCCAGCAGCTTGGGGGGGACACCCTGGGAAGAGACCCAGTACTTC; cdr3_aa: CASSLGGTPWEETQYF
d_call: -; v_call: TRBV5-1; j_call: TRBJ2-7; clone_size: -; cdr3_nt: TGCGCCAGCAGCTCAGCCGGGTCCCTCTACGAGCAGTACTTC; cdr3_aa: CASSSAGSLYEQYF
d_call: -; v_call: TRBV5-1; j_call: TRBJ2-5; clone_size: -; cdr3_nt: TGCGCCAGCAGCTTGACGACAGGACGCATGGGGGAGACCCAGTACTTC; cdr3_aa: CASSLTTGRMGETQYF
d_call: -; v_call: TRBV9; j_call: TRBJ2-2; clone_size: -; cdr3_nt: TGTGCCAGCAGCGTTTCTGGGGGCACCGGGGAGCTGTTTTTT; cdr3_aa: CASSVSGGTGELFF
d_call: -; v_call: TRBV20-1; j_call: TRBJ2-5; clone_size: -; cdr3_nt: TGCAGTGCTCCAGGAGGCCCGACCCAGTACTTC; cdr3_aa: CSAPGGPTQYF
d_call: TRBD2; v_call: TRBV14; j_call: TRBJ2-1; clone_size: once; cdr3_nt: TGTGCCAGCAGCCAATTGGGGGGGATCCCCTACAATGAGCAGTTCTTC; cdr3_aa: CASSQLGGIPYNEQFF
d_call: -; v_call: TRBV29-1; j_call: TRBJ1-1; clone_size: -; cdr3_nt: TGCAGCGCGAGCTACAGGGTGGACACTGAAGCTTTCTTT; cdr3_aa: CSASYRVDTEAFF
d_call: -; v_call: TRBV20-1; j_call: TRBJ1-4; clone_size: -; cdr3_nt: TGCAGTGCCGGAAAAGGGGCCCAAGGAAAACTGTTTTTT; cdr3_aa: CSAGKGAQGKLFF
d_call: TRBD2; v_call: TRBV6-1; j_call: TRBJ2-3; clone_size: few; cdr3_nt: TGTGCCAGCAGGAGACTAGCGGGAGTTTCAGATACGCAGTATTTT; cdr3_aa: CASRRLAGVSDTQYF
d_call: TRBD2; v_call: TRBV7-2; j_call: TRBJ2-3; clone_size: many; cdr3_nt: TGTGCCAGCAGCACCCGGGGGGGGGATACGCAGTATTTT; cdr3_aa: CASSTRGGDTQYF
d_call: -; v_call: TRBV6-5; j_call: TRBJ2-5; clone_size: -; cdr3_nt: TGTGCCAGCAGTTACTCTTGGGAGAGAGAGACCCAGTACTTC; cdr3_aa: CASSYSWERETQYF
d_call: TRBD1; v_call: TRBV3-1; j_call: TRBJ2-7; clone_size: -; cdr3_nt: TGTGCCAGCAGCCAACCGGGACAGGGGGCACGGGAGCAGTACTTC; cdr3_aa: CASSQPGQGAREQYF
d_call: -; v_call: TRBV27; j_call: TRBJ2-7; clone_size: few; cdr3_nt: TGTGCCAGCAGTGTAAAGGCAAGCTCCTACGAGCAGTACTTC; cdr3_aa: CASSVKASSYEQYF
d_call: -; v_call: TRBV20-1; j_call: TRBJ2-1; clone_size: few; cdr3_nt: TGCAGTGCTAGGTCGCGGGGAAAGTACAATGAGCAGTTCTTC; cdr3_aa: CSARSRGKYNEQFF
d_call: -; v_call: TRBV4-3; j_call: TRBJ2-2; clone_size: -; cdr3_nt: TGCGCCAGCAGCCACTCACCTCCACCCCTACAGGGACCCGGGGAGCTGTTTTTT; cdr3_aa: CASSHSPPPLQGPGELFF
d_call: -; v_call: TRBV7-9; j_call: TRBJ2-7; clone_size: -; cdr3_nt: TGTGCCAGCAGGACGGGAATTTACGAGCAGTACTTC; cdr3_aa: CASRTGIYEQYF
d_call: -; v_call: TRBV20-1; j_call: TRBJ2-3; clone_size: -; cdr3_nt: TGCAGTGCTACGTCGGGGGACTTAGATACGCAGTATTTT; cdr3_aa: CSATSGDLDTQYF
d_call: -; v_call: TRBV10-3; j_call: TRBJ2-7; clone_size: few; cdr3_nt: TGTGCCATCAGTGGGGCGGCGGAGAGATACGAGCAGTACTTC; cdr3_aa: CAISGAAERYEQYF
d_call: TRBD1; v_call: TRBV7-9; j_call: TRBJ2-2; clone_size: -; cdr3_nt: TGTGCCAGCAGCCGACAGGGTCCCGGGGAGCTGTTTTTT; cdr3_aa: CASSRQGPGELFF